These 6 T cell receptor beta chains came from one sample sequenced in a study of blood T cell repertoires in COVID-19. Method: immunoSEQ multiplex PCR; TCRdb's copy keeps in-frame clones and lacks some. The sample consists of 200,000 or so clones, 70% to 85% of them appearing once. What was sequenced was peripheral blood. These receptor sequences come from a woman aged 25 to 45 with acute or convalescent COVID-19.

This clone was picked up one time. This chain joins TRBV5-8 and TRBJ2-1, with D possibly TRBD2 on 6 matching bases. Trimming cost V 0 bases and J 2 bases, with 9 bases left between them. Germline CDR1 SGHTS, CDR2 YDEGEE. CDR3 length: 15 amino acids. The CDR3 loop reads CASSLGGNPYNEQFF. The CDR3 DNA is TGTGCCAGCAGCTTGGGCGGGAACCCCTACAATGAGCAGTTCTTC.

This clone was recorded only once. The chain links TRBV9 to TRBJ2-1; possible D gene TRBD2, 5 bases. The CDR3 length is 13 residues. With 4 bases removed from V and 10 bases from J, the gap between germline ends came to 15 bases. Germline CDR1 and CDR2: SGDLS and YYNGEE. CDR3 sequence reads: CASSPVEGGEQFF. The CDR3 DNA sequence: TGTGCCAGCAGCCCCGTAGAGGGCGGAGAGCAGTTCTTC.

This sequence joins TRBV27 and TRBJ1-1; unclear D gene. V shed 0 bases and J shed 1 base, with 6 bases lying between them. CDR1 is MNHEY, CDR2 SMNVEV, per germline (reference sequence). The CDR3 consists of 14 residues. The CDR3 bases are TGTGCCAGCAGTTTATCCCGAGGGAACACTGAAGCTTTCTTT. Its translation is CASSLSRGNTEAFF.

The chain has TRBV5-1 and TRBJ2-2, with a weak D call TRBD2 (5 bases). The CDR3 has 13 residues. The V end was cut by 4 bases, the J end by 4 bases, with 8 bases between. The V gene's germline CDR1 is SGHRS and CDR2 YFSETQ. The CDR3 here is CASSPGGTGELFF. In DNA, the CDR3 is TGCGCCAGCAGCCCAGGAGGCACCGGGGAGCTGTTTTTT.

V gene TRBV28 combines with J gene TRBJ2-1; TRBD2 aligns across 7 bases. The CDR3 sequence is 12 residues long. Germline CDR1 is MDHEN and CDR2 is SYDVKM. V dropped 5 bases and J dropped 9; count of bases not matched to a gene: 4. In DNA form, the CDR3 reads TGTGCCAGCAGTGTGACTAGCTTTGAGCAGTTCTTC. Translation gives CASSVTSFEQFF.

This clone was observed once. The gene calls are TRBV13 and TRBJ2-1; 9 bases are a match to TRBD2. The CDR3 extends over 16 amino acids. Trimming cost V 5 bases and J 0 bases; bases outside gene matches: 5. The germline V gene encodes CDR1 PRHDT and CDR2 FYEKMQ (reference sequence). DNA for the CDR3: TGTGCCAGCAGCCGGCGGGAGGGGAGCTCCTACAATGAGCAGTTCTTC. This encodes CASSRREGSSYNEQFF.